These 15 T cell receptor beta chains were sequenced from one sample in a study of neurological immune-mediated disorders. MiXCR was run by TCRdb on the 5' RACE reads, yielding one entry per CDR3 protein. The sample lists 45,000 to 60,000 distinct CDR3 sequences; 2% to 3% were seen once. The sample comprised PBMCs. The receptor source for this set is a man aged 45-65 years with multiple sclerosis.

This clonotype was picked up many times. One end of the junction fails to match germline, which may point to a read error. The V and J genes are TRBV20-1 and TRBJ1-1, with TRBD1 matching 7 bases. Germline CDR1 is DFQATT and CDR2 is SNEGSKA (reference sequence). The CDR3 covers 13 residues. CDR3 bases: TGCAGTGCTTGGGGACAGTTGAAGACTGAAGCTTTCTTT. It specifies CSAWGQLKTEAFF.

This clonotype was counted ten times or more. This sequence joins TRBV6-6 and TRBJ2-3; 9 bases fit TRBD2. The V segment lost 6 bases and the J segment 0 bases; nucleotides outside the gene matches: 7. The germline V gene encodes CDR1 MNHNY and CDR2 SVGAGI (reference sequence). The CDR3 extends over 16 amino acids. As DNA, the CDR3 is TGTGCCAGCAGACCACCTAGCGGGACTAGCACAGATACGCAGTATTTT. Encoded protein: CASRPPSGTSTDTQYF.

This clonotype was picked up many times. CDR3 protein: CASSLGARRGEETQYF. CDR3 nucleotides: TGCGCCAGCAGCTTGGGTGCCCGGCGGGGGGAAGAGACCCAGTACTTC. The J gene is TRBJ2-5, the V gene TRBV5-1, with 8 bases lining up with TRBD2. The CDR3 extends over 16 amino acids. CDR1 is SGHRS and CDR2 is YFSETQ in the germline V gene. The V gene end was trimmed by 0 bases and the J gene end by 3 bases; junction bases not matched to a gene: 7.

This clonotype was found many times. The chain links TRBV10-3 to TRBJ2-3; 8 nucleotides line up with TRBD2. Germline trimming cut 9 bases from V and 4 bases from J; bases unmatched to any gene: 3. This CDR3 region has 12 residues. The V gene's germline CDR1 is ENHRY and CDR2 SYGVKD. The CDR3 sequence is CAMSGGADTQYF. The CDR3 DNA sequence: TGTGCCATGAGCGGGGGCGCAGATACGCAGTATTTT.

The table lists this clonotype with many counts. This chain links TRBV7-9 with TRBJ1-4, with 7 positions matching TRBD1. The V and J ends lost 5 bases and 11 bases, in that order; junction bases with no gene match: 2. The CDR3 is 11 amino acids. Germline V gene lookup returns CDR1 SEHNR and CDR2 FQNEAQ (reference sequence). Here the CDR3 DNA reads TGTGCCAGCAGCCAACAGGGGAAACTGTTTTTT. It is translated as CASSQQGKLFF.

This clonotype was picked up many times. The chain couples TRBV13 to TRBJ2-1; D uncertain. CDR3 length: 15 residues. V lost 4 bases to trimming and J lost 0 bases, with 10 bases between them. Germline V gene data show CDR1 as PRHDT and CDR2 as FYEKMQ (reference sequence). The CDR3 region is CASSSSGSSYNEQFF. DNA of the CDR3: TGTGCCAGCAGCTCCTCAGGTAGCTCCTACAATGAGCAGTTCTTC.

At least ten counts were recorded for this clonotype. The chain uses TRBV5-1 and TRBJ1-2; no reliable D call. Germline CDR1 reads SGHRS; CDR2 reads YFSETQ. V shed 0 bases and J shed 0 bases, with 6 bases lying between them. There are 14 residues in the CDR3. The CDR3 coding sequence is TGCGCCAGCAGCTTGGAGGCAGCTAACTATGGCTACACCTTC. Its protein is CASSLEAANYGYTF.

The table lists this clonotype with many counts. The V gene is TRBV12-3 or TRBV12-4, the J gene TRBJ2-1; TRBD1 might be the D (5 bases). This CDR3 spans 13 amino acids. Between the trimmed V and J ends, which lost 5 bases and 8 bases, there was a span of 13 bases. The DNA of the CDR3 is TGTGCCAGCAGTCGTGCATGGGGCGATGAGCAGTTCTTC. This translates into CASSRAWGDEQFF.

This clonotype appeared many times. The chain uses TRBV5-1 and TRBJ1-5; TRBD1 agrees at 11 bases. Germline trimming cut 4 bases from V and 6 bases from J; bases unmatched to any gene: 6. CDR3 length equals 15 residues. Germline assignment: CDR1 SGHRS and CDR2 YFSETQ. CDR3 in amino acids: CASSLGTGGAQPQHF. DNA for the CDR3: TGCGCCAGCAGCCTCGGGACAGGGGGGGCTCAGCCCCAGCATTTT.

This clonotype was recorded at least ten times. V usage is TRBV4-1 and J usage is TRBJ1-3, with D possibly TRBD1 on 6 matching bases. The V and J ends lost 1 base and 4 bases respectively, with 11 bases between them. This CDR3 region has 15 residues. Per the germline V gene, CDR1 is MGHRA and CDR2 is YSYEKL. The DNA for the CDR3 is TGCGCCAGCAGCCAAGGGGGGGCCTCGGGAAACACCATATATTTT. As protein: CASSQGGASGNTIYF.

The sample holds many counts of this clonotype. The V call is TRBV20-1, the J call TRBJ1-2; D uncertain. The V gene lost 3 bases and the J gene lost 0 bases, with 8 bases spanning the gap. Germline V lookup: CDR1 DFQATT, CDR2 SNEGSKA (reference sequence). The CDR3 sequence is 13 residues long. CDR3 bases: TGCAGTGCTAGTACAGAGCCTAACTATGGCTACACCTTC. Its protein is CSASTEPNYGYTF.

Many counts were recorded for this clonotype. The chain recombines TRBV10-3 with TRBJ2-5; tentative D call: TRBD1 (5 bases). V was clipped by 2 bases and J by 2 bases, with 9 bases between them. Germline V CDR1 and CDR2: ENHRY, SYGVKD. The CDR3 extends over 14 amino acids. In DNA, the CDR3 is TGTGCCATCAGTGAGGGTCCAGGGCAAGAGACCCAGTACTTC. This codes for CAISEGPGQETQYF.

This clonotype was seen repeatedly, ten times or more. The V gene is TRBV5-1, the J gene TRBJ2-5; TRBD1 agrees at 8 bases. Germline values: CDR1 SGHRS, CDR2 YFSETQ. The V segment lost 4 bases and the J segment 0 bases; nucleotides outside the gene matches: 5. This CDR3 contains 15 residues. The CDR3: CASSALQGDQETQYF. As DNA, the CDR3 is TGCGCCAGCAGCGCCCTACAGGGGGACCAAGAGACCCAGTACTTC.

This clonotype was counted many times. A junction end diverges from the germline sequence, so it may reflect a read error. Here the CDR3 DNA reads TGTGCCAGCAGCTCAGGCGGACGGAAGAACTTC. Encoded protein: CASSSGGRKNF. The J gene is TRBJ2-7, the V gene TRBV5-6; D gene unclear. Germline values: CDR1 SGHDT, CDR2 YYEEEE. The CDR3 is 11 residues long. Looking up the rest from reference TRBV5-6 and TRBJ2-7 gives the full variable domain: DAGVTQSPTHLIKTRGQQVTLRCSPKSGHDTVSWYQQALGQGPQFIFQYYEEEERQRGNFPDRFSGHQFPNYSSELNVNALLLGDSALYLCASSSGGRKNFGPGTRLTVT.

Relative to its sample, this clonotype is medium-sized. V and J are TRBV5-1 and TRBJ1-6, with D possibly matching TRBD1 (5 bases). V lost 0 bases and J lost 7, with 5 bases in between. Germline V gene sequence: CDR1 SGHRS, CDR2 YFSETQ. The CDR3 runs 13 residues. The CDR3 region is CASSLEGNSPLHF. DNA of the CDR3: TGCGCCAGCAGCTTGGAGGGGAATTCACCCCTCCACTTT. Full variable domain (missing parts from reference TRBV5-1 and TRBJ1-6): KAGVTQTPRYLIKTRGQQVTLSCSPISGHRSVSWYQQTPGQGLQFLFEYFSETQRNKGNFPGRFSGRQFSNSRSEMNVSTLELGDSALYLCASSLEGNSPLHFGNGTRLTVT.